A single sample gave rise to the 32 T cell receptor beta chains below, sequenced in a study of metastatic and nonmetastatic thyroid tumors. Each patient came to thyroid surgery without any prior treatment (of any kind). TCRdb re-clonotyped the PCR reads through MiXCR. The sample carries tens of thousands of clones, around 20% recorded once. The specimen was blood. These receptors all come from a female donor with papillary thyroid cancer or a benign thyroid nodule (not recorded which). Some clones in this sample may be carry-over from other donors' samples.

This clone occurred a few times. This may stem from a read error, because a much larger clone lies one nucleotide away. The chain carries TRBV11-2 and TRBJ2-3; 11 bases are shared with TRBD2. This CDR3 contains 16 residues. The germline V gene encodes CDR1 SGHAT and CDR2 FQNNGV. V lost 6 bases to trimming and J lost 0 bases; unmatched junction nucleotides: 5. The CDR3 nucleotides read TGTGCCAGCAGTCCCCGGACTAGCGGGAGCACAGATACGCAGTATTTT. This sequence encodes CASSPRTSGSTDTQYF. Full variable domain (missing parts from reference TRBV11-2 and TRBJ2-3): EAGVAQSPRYKIIEKRQSVAFWCNPISGHATLYWYQQILGQGPKLLIQFQNNGVVDDSQLPKDRFSAERLKGVDSTLKIQPAKLEDSAVYLCASSPRTSGSTDTQYFGPGTRLTVL.

This clone was recorded many times. V gene TRBV7-2 combines with J gene TRBJ1-4; D is possibly TRBD1 (6 bases). The CDR3 has 16 residues. CDR1 is SGHTA and CDR2 is FQGNSA in the germline V gene. The V and J ends lost 6 bases and 8 bases respectively, with 22 bases between them. The CDR3: CASSRAPTGGGEKLFF. The CDR3 nucleotides are TGTGCCAGCAGTCGGGCCCCGACAGGTGGTGGGGAAAAACTGTTTTTT.

This clone was counted ten times or more. A much more abundant neighbour one base away suggests this may be a read error. Other nucleotide sequences from this sample produce the same CDR3. The chain employs TRBV6-1 and TRBJ1-6; the D gene is possibly TRBD1 (5 bases). Germline V gene lookup returns CDR1 MNHNS and CDR2 SASEGT. There are 13 residues in the CDR3. Trimming took off 8 bases at V and 10 bases at J, with 15 bases between the two ends. Written as DNA, the CDR3 is TGTGCCAGCTTGGGGCAGGGCACCTCACCCCTCCACTTT. Protein product: CASLGQGTSPLHF.

This clone occurred many times. The chain joins TRBV6-1 to TRBJ2-5, with D hard to call. Germline V CDR1 and CDR2: MNHNS, SASEGT. CDR3 size: 11 residues. The V and J ends lost 5 bases and 4 bases respectively, with 5 bases between them. The CDR3 reads CASSYGETQYF. DNA for the CDR3: TGTGCCAGCAGTTACGGAGAGACCCAGTACTTC.

There are a few counts of this clone. V is TRBV9 and J is TRBJ1-2, with D possibly matching TRBD1 (6 bases). The CDR3 is made up of 14 amino acids. V lost 10 bases and J 6 bases, leaving 22 bases between the germline ends. Germline values: CDR1 SGDLS, CDR2 YYNGEE. CDR3 sequence reads: CAATRDTALHGYTF. The CDR3 DNA sequence: TGTGCCGCGACACGGGACACCGCTTTACATGGCTACACCTTC.

V is TRBV5-5 and J is TRBJ2-7, with 11 bases identical to TRBD1. Per germline, CDR1 SGHKS and CDR2 YYEKEE (reference sequence). This CDR3 is 15 amino acids long. With 2 bases clipped from V and 7 bases from J, the junction kept 8 bases outside the gene matches. Written as DNA, the CDR3 is TGTGCCAGCAGCTTTGCAGGACAGGGGGCTGGTGAGCAGTACTTC. It is translated as CASSFAGQGAGEQYF.

This clone was counted only a few times. This chain joins TRBV10-3 and TRBJ2-4; 15 nucleotides match TRBD2. With V trimmed by 2 bases and J by 5 bases, 4 bases remained unmatched. Per germline, CDR1 ENHRY and CDR2 SYGVKD. The CDR3 is 17 amino acids. The CDR3 sequence: CAISEGLAGGVENIQYF. CDR3 DNA sequence: TGTGCCATCAGTGAGGGACTAGCGGGAGGGGTTGAAAACATTCAGTACTTC.

This clone was recorded a few times. A read error may explain this, as a much larger clone is one base away. This chain connects TRBV5-6 to TRBJ2-3; tentative D call: TRBD1 (7 bases). Trimming took 4 bases from V and 6 from J, leaving 9 bases between them. Germline V lookup: CDR1 SGHDT, CDR2 YYEEEE. The CDR3 loop spans 12 amino acids. DNA of the CDR3: TGTGCCAGCAGCCCAGGGGGGGATACGCAGTATTTT. Translated: CASSPGGDTQYF.

The chain has TRBV7-7 and TRBJ1-4; TRBD1 might be the D (5 bases). Germline V gene data show CDR1 as SSHAT and CDR2 as FNYEAQ (reference sequence). The CDR3 is made up of 13 amino acids. V lost 5 bases and J 5 bases, leaving 9 bases between the germline ends. CDR3 protein: CASSKGQNEKLFF. DNA of the CDR3: TGTGCCAGCAGCAAGGGGCAAAATGAAAAACTGTTTTTT.

Regarding this clone: This clone may be a read error of a much larger clone one base away. V is TRBV2 and J is TRBJ1-3; TRBD1 aligns across 7 bases. The V and J ends lost 7 bases and 0 bases, in that order; junction bases with no gene match: 6. This CDR3 is built from 15 residues. The V gene's germline CDR1 is SNHLY and CDR2 FYNNEI. The CDR3 spells CASIDGTVSGNTIYF. The CDR3 coding sequence is TGTGCCAGCATTGACGGGACAGTCTCTGGAAACACCATATATTTT.

This clone has a count of ten or more. This chain connects TRBV2 to TRBJ1-1; D ambiguous. This CDR3 is 14 amino acids long. The germline gives CDR1 SNHLY, CDR2 FYNNEI. V dropped 4 bases and J dropped 4 bases, with 13 bases sitting between them. CDR3 protein: CASSVGGSGTEAFF. As DNA, the CDR3 is TGTGCCAGCAGTGTAGGAGGGTCGGGCACTGAAGCTTTCTTT. The variable domain in full, with the rest retrieved from reference TRBV2 and TRBJ1-1, is EPEVTQTPSHQVTQMGQEVILRCVPISNHLYFYWYRQILGQKVEFLVSFYNNEISEKSEIFDDQFSVERPDGSNFTLKIRSTKLEDSAMYFCASSVGGSGTEAFFGQGTRLTVV.

At least ten counts were recorded for this clone. CDR3 protein: CAISESSGGDYEQYF. The DNA for the CDR3 is TGTGCCATCAGTGAGTCGTCGGGGGGGGACTACGAGCAGTACTTC. V is TRBV10-3 and J is TRBJ2-7, with TRBD2 matching over 8 bases. There are 15 residues in the CDR3. The V gene's germline CDR1 is ENHRY and CDR2 SYGVKD. J was trimmed by 3 bases and V by 0 bases; bases with no gene match: 4.

V is TRBV6-1 and J is TRBJ1-6; 7 nucleotides line up with TRBD1. The CDR3 runs 14 residues. The ends lost 6 bases at V and 7 bases at J; junction bases unmatched: 6. CDR1 and CDR2 from the germline V gene are MNHNS and SASEGT. CDR3 sequence: CASRLQGYNSPLHF. In DNA form, the CDR3 reads TGTGCCAGCAGACTACAGGGGTACAATTCACCCCTCCACTTT.

The table lists this clone with many counts. The V call is TRBV5-1, the J call TRBJ2-4; D tentatively fits TRBD1 or TRBD2 (5 bases each). The CDR3 contains 14 residues. V lost 4 bases and J lost 8, with 16 bases in between. The germline V gene has CDR1 SGHRS and CDR2 YFSETQ. The CDR3 sequence: CASSAGTLRDIQYF. The CDR3 coding sequence is TGCGCCAGCAGCGCCGGGACCCTTCGGGACATTCAGTACTTC.

The J gene is TRBJ2-2, the V gene TRBV20-1, with TRBD2 as a possible D gene (6 bases). The V gene's germline CDR1 is DFQATT and CDR2 SNEGSKA (reference sequence). This CDR3 contains 16 residues. V lost 0 bases and J lost 3, with 14 bases in between. Written as DNA, the CDR3 is TGCAGTGCTAGAGATCTTGGCGGGACGCACACCGGGGAGCTGTTTTTT. Residues: CSARDLGGTHTGELFF.

This clone was detected ten times or more. This chain connects TRBV20-1 to TRBJ2-7; 8 positions agree with TRBD2. The junction had 1 base not matched to a gene; V was cut back by 0 bases and J by 3 bases. Germline V gives CDR1 DFQATT, CDR2 SNEGSKA (reference sequence). The CDR3 is made up of 13 amino acids. The DNA for the CDR3 is TGCAGTGCTAGAGATGGGACTAGCTACGAGCAGTACTTC. This translates into CSARDGTSYEQYF.

The chain uses TRBV20-1 and TRBJ2-7; D is uncertain. Looked up from germline, CDR1 is DFQATT and CDR2 is SNEGSKA (reference sequence). V gave up 4 bases and J gave up 3 bases, with 7 bases separating them. CDR3 size: 11 residues. The CDR3 reads CSAKQSYEQYF. The CDR3 nucleotides are TGCAGTGCTAAACAGAGCTACGAGCAGTACTTC.

The table lists this clone with many counts. The chain is built from TRBV3-1 and TRBJ2-7; D is possibly TRBD1 (6 bases). CDR1 is LGHDT, CDR2 YNNKEL, per germline (reference sequence). CDR3 size: 12 residues. V shed 6 bases and J shed 2 bases, with 8 bases lying between them. The CDR3 DNA follows: TGTGCCAGCAGGGACAGCCCCTACGAGCAGTACTTC. Its translation: CASRDSPYEQYF.

This clone has at least ten counts. The chain combines TRBV6-1 with TRBJ1-1, with D possibly matching TRBD1 (5 bases). CDR3 size: 14 residues. Germline CDR1 reads MNHNS; CDR2 reads SASEGT. V was clipped by 6 bases and J by 7 bases, with 18 bases between them. CDR3 coding DNA: TGTGCCAGCAGACTTGACGGGGGACGAATTGAAGCTTTCTTT. This encodes CASRLDGGRIEAFF.

The sample holds a few counts of this clone. The chain recombines TRBV15 with TRBJ2-1; TRBD2 matches 14 bases. This CDR3 has 16 residues. The germline CDR1 and CDR2 sequences are LNHNV and YYDKDF (reference sequence). With 1 base clipped from V and 7 bases from J, the junction kept 3 bases outside the gene matches. Written as DNA, the CDR3 is TGTGCCACCAGCAGAGGGGGGACTAGCGGGAGTAATGAGCAGTTCTTC. This sequence encodes CATSRGGTSGSNEQFF.

This clone was detected many times. CDR3 loop: CASSLARGSGYDQETQYF. The CDR3 DNA sequence: TGTGCCAGCAGTTTAGCGCGGGGTAGCGGGTACGACCAAGAGACCCAGTACTTC. The J gene is TRBJ2-5, the V gene TRBV12-3 or TRBV12-4; 7 bases map to TRBD2. The V segment lost 0 bases and the J segment 0 bases; nucleotides outside the gene matches: 10. The CDR3 spans 18 residues.

This clone appeared many times. The chain links TRBV20-1 to TRBJ1-4; D gene ambiguous. Germline loops: CDR1 DFQATT, CDR2 SNEGSKA (reference sequence). This CDR3 comprises 14 residues. V was clipped by 3 bases and J by 0 bases, with 8 bases between them. CDR3 sequence (DNA): TGCAGTGCTAGGGTTACGGCAACTAATGAAAAACTGTTTTTT. Translated, it gives CSARVTATNEKLFF.

In its sample, this clone was seen many times. The rearrangement links TRBV7-9 to TRBJ2-7; 7 positions agree with TRBD2. The junction had 8 bases not matched to a gene; V was cut back by 5 bases and J by 4 bases. Germline values: CDR1 SEHNR, CDR2 FQNEAQ (reference sequence). The CDR3 is made up of 14 amino acids. The CDR3 loop is CASSPSSGSYEQYF. The CDR3 region has the DNA TGTGCCAGCAGCCCGTCTAGCGGTTCATACGAGCAGTACTTC.

This clone was seen at least ten times. CDR3 sequence reads: CASSLLDEQYF. The CDR3 DNA is TGTGCCAGCAGTTTACTCGACGAGCAGTACTTC. The chain has TRBV11-3 and TRBJ2-7; D gene unclear. V lost 6 bases and J 5 bases, leaving 8 bases between the germline ends. Germline lookup yields CDR1 SGHNT and CDR2 YENEEA. The CDR3 loop spans 11 amino acids.

This clone was recorded at least ten times. V is TRBV12-5 and J is TRBJ1-1; the D is unclear. CDR3 size: 14 residues. V lost 3 bases and J 0 bases, leaving 8 bases between the germline ends. CDR1 and CDR2 (germline): LGHNT, FRNRAP. The CDR3 protein is CASGFSSMNTEAFF. As DNA, the CDR3 is TGTGCTAGTGGTTTTAGCAGCATGAACACTGAAGCTTTCTTT.

This clone was seen a handful of times. The rearrangement joins TRBV28 to TRBJ1-1; D gene uncertain. There are 12 residues in the CDR3. The germline V and J ends were trimmed by 5 bases and 0 bases, with 4 bases remaining between them. The germline CDR1 and CDR2 sequences are MDHEN and SYDVKM. The CDR3: CASSQVNTEAFF. CDR3 coding DNA: TGTGCCAGCAGTCAGGTGAACACTGAAGCTTTCTTT.

This sequence joins TRBV28 and TRBJ2-7; 9 bases are shared with TRBD1. CDR3 length: 18 residues. V was pared by 4 bases and J by 4 bases, with 17 bases of the junction left unmatched. Germline V gene lookup returns CDR1 MDHEN and CDR2 SYDVKM. CDR3: CASSSSSGKTGGGYEQYF. CDR3 DNA sequence: TGTGCCAGCAGTTCCTCCTCAGGGAAGACAGGGGGGGGATACGAGCAGTACTTC.

In its sample, this clone was seen many times. This chain uses TRBV9 with TRBJ1-1; D unresolved. The CDR3 loop spans 13 amino acids. CDR1 and CDR2 from the germline V gene are SGDLS and YYNGEE. V lost 0 bases, J lost 5 bases, and 8 bases lay in between. The CDR3 DNA is TGTGCCAGCAGCGTAGGGGTGGGGACTGAAGCTTTCTTT. Protein: CASSVGVGTEAFF. Full variable domain (missing parts from reference TRBV9 and TRBJ1-1): DSGVTQTPKHLITATGQRVTLRCSPRSGDLSVYWYQQSLDQGLQFLIQYYNGEERAKGNILERFSAQQFPDLHSELNLSSLELGDSALYFCASSVGVGTEAFFGQGTRLTVV.

The genes are TRBV27 and TRBJ2-7, with D unresolved. This CDR3 region has 14 residues. The germline CDR1 and CDR2 sequences are MNHEY and SMNVEV (reference sequence). The V gene lost 7 bases and the J gene lost 3 bases, with 16 bases spanning the gap. CDR3 region: CASTRVSAIYEQYF. CDR3 in DNA: TGTGCCAGCACACGTGTGTCAGCAATCTACGAGCAGTACTTC.

The CDR3 DNA is TGTGCCATCCAGCTAACGACAGAGCCCTACAATGAGCAGTTCTTC. Encoded protein: CAIQLTTEPYNEQFF. V gene TRBV6-5 combines with J gene TRBJ2-1, with D perhaps matching TRBD1 (5 bases). Per the germline V gene, CDR1 is MNHEY and CDR2 is SVGAGI. The V and J ends lost 10 bases and 2 bases respectively, with 18 bases between them. This CDR3 spans 15 amino acids.

This clone has more than one count but fewer than ten. This may come from a read error, since a much larger clone is one base off. Other DNA variants within this sample encode the same CDR3. The chain combines TRBV5-6 with TRBJ2-7, with 7 bases aligning to TRBD2. CDR1 and CDR2 (germline): SGHDT, YYEEEE. With V trimmed by 4 bases and J by 3 bases, 7 bases remained unmatched. This CDR3 is built from 14 residues. CDR3 protein: CASSPAGGSYEQYF. CDR3 nucleotide sequence: TGTGCCAGCAGCCCAGCCGGGGGGAGCTACGAGCAGTACTTC.

In its sample, this clone was seen a few times. This chain connects TRBV10-2 to TRBJ2-1, with TRBD2 identical over 10 bases. The ends lost 4 bases at V and 7 bases at J; junction bases unmatched: 7. CDR1 is WSHSY, CDR2 SAAADI, per germline. The CDR3 is 15 amino acids. CDR3 in amino acids: CASSVSLAGENEQFF. The CDR3 DNA reads as TGCGCCAGCAGTGTCAGTCTAGCGGGAGAAAATGAGCAGTTCTTC.